A single sample is the source of the 12 T cell receptor beta chains below, sequenced in a study of OX40 agonist ivuxolimab in advanced cancers. Here immunoSEQ multiplex PCR was the method, and the copy in TCRdb shows in-frame clones only, minus some. The sample has roughly 70,000 clones; approximately 82% are singletons. The sample here was CD4+ or CD8+ T cells sorted from blood, taken in a trial of the OX40 agonist ivuxolimab. These receptor sequences come from an adult with an advanced solid tumor such as melanoma, head and neck, liver or kidney cancer.

This clone was recorded once. This chain links TRBV28 with TRBJ2-4, with D tentatively TRBD1 (6 bases). The germline gives CDR1 MDHEN, CDR2 SYDVKM. Trimming took off 4 bases at V and 9 bases at J, with 10 bases between the two ends. The length of the CDR3 is 12 residues. The CDR3 bases are TGTGCCAGCAGTTCCCCAGGGGCCATTCAGTACTTC. This gives the protein CASSSPGAIQYF.

The chain couples TRBV28 to TRBJ2-5; D uncertain. Looked up from germline, CDR1 is MDHEN and CDR2 is SYDVKM. The CDR3 runs to 11 residues. The V end was cut by 6 bases, the J end by 5 bases, with 7 bases between. The CDR3, as DNA: TGTGCCAGCAGGGAATTGGAGACCCAGTACTTC. Amino acids: CASRELETQYF. The whole variable domain, filled in from reference TRBV28 and TRBJ2-5, reads DVKVTQSSRYLVKRTGEKVFLECVQDMDHENMFWYRQDPGLGLRLIYFSYDVKMKEKGDIPEGYSVSREKKERFSLILESASTNQTSMYLCASRELETQYFGPGTRLLVL.

V and J are TRBV11-1 and TRBJ1-2; maybe TRBD1 (6 bases). V shed 5 bases and J shed 3 bases, with 13 bases lying between them. The V gene's germline CDR1 is SGHAT and CDR2 FQDESV (reference sequence). The CDR3 length is 14 residues. The DNA of the CDR3 is TGTGCCAGCAGCCCCCGGACAGACTACTATGGCTACACCTTC. Amino acid sequence: CASSPRTDYYGYTF.

The chain couples TRBV2 to TRBJ1-4; D remains unclear. The germline gives CDR1 SNHLY, CDR2 FYNNEI. Deletions cut 5 bases from V and 8 bases from J, with 6 bases between. This CDR3 contains 11 residues. The CDR3 spells CASSLGEKLFF. In DNA, the CDR3 is TGTGCCAGCAGTCTGGGGGAAAAACTGTTTTTT.

In this sample, this clone is medium-sized. The chain uses TRBV7-3 and TRBJ2-1, with 10 bases identical to TRBD2. The CDR3 runs 15 residues. CDR1 is SGHTA, CDR2 FQGTGA, per germline. J lost 0 bases, V lost 5 bases, and 1 base had no gene match. CDR3 protein: CASSPSGSSYNEQFF. As DNA, the CDR3 is TGTGCCAGCAGCCCTAGCGGGAGCTCCTACAATGAGCAGTTCTTC.

This clone was found a few times. The chain recombines TRBV4-1 with TRBJ1-4; 10 nucleotides match TRBD1. The CDR3 covers 16 residues. Trimming at V came to 0 bases and at J to 10 bases, leaving 8 bases not matched to a gene. Germline assignment: CDR1 MGHRA and CDR2 YSYEKL. This chain's CDR3 is CASSQDSRQGAGKLFF. Written as DNA, the CDR3 is TGCGCCAGCAGCCAAGATAGTAGACAGGGGGCAGGAAAACTGTTTTTT.

This sequence joins TRBV27 and TRBJ2-1; TRBD2 matches 15 bases. The CDR3 has 17 residues. The germline V gene has CDR1 MNHEY and CDR2 SMNVEV (reference sequence). Trimming took 6 bases from V and 2 from J; bases not matched to a gene: 5. The DNA of the CDR3 is TGTGCCAGCAGGACCCGGACTAGCGGGAGGGCCTACAATGAGCAGTTCTTC. It is translated as CASRTRTSGRAYNEQFF.

This chain uses TRBV2 with TRBJ1-1; weak D call: TRBD1 (5 bases). Germline V gives CDR1 SNHLY, CDR2 FYNNEI. The CDR3 contains 13 residues. The V end lost 5 bases, the J end lost 6 bases, and 13 bases lay between the germline ends. This chain's CDR3 is CASSLRGGAEAFF. Here the CDR3 DNA reads TGTGCCAGCAGTCTTAGGGGAGGAGCTGAAGCTTTCTTT.

The chain joins TRBV4-1 to TRBJ2-5, with D possibly matching TRBD2 (6 bases). V was clipped by 0 bases and J by 5 bases, with 13 bases between them. The length of the CDR3 is 15 residues. Germline assignment: CDR1 MGHRA and CDR2 YSYEKL. This CDR3 reads CASSQDFWEVETQYF. In DNA, the CDR3 is TGCGCCAGCAGCCAAGATTTTTGGGAGGTGGAGACCCAGTACTTC.

This chain uses TRBV10-1 with TRBJ2-5; 9 nucleotides align to TRBD1. The CDR3 runs to 13 residues. From germline, CDR1 is WNHNN and CDR2 SYGVQD (reference sequence). V was pared by 6 bases and J by 5 bases, with 4 bases of the junction left unmatched. CDR3 in DNA: TGCGCCAGCAGCCGGGACAGGGATGAGACCCAGTACTTC. As protein: CASSRDRDETQYF.

The chain employs TRBV11-2 and TRBJ2-3; TRBD1 might be the D (6 bases). CDR3 size: 16 residues. Germline-derived CDR1 and CDR2 are SGHAT and FQNNGV. With 3 bases removed from V and 4 bases from J, the gap between germline ends came to 17 bases. As DNA, the CDR3 is TGTGCCAGCAGCTTCCCTACGACAGGTCCTGCAGATACGCAGTATTTT. It encodes CASSFPTTGPADTQYF.

The CDR3 DNA is TGTGCCAGCAGCGGGAACAGGGGCGACTATGGCTACACCTTC. Translating it yields CASSGNRGDYGYTF. V usage is TRBV7-8 and J usage is TRBJ1-2, with 7 bases lining up with TRBD1. Trimming took 5 bases from V and 3 from J; bases not matched to a gene: 6. In germline, CDR1 is SGHVS, CDR2 FQNEAQ. The CDR3 runs 14 residues.